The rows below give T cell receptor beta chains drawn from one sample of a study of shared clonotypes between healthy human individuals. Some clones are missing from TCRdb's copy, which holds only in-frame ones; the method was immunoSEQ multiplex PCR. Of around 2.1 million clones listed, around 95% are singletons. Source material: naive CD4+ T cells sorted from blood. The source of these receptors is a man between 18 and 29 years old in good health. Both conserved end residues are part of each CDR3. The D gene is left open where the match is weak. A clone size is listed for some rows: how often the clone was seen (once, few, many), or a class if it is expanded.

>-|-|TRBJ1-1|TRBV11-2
CASSLDGVGRGVTEAFF
TGTGCCAGCAGCTTAGATGGGGTTGGCAGGGGAGTTACTGAAGCTTTCTTT
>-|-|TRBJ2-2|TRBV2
CASSDTIGELFF
TGTGCCAGCAGTGATACGATCGGGGAGCTGTTTTTT
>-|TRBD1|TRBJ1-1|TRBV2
CASKGQTNTEAFF
TGTGCCAGCAAGGGACAGACGAACACTGAAGCTTTCTTT
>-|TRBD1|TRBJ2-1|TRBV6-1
CASSVQQGIYNEQFF
TGTGCCAGCAGTGTTCAACAGGGGATCTACAATGAGCAGTTCTTC
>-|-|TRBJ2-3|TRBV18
CASSPVGGSDTQYF
TGTGCCAGCTCACCGGTCGGGGGATCAGATACGCAGTATTTT
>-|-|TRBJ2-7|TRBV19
CASSTLAGSYEQYF
TGTGCCAGTAGTACCCTGGCGGGCTCCTACGAGCAGTACTTC
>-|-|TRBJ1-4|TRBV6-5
CASTPGTTANEKLFF
TGTGCCAGCACTCCCGGGACCACGGCTAATGAAAAACTGTTTTTT
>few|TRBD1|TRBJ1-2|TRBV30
CAWSITGGGYTF
TGTGCCTGGAGTATTACAGGGGGAGGCTACACCTTC
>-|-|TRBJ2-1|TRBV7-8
CASSLEGSSYNEQFF
TGTGCCAGCAGCTTAGAAGGGAGCTCCTACAATGAGCAGTTCTTC
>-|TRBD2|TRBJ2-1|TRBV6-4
CAPGLDSYNEQFF
TGTGCACCGGGACTAGACTCCTACAATGAGCAGTTCTTC
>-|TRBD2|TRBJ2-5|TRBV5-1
CASSGGTSGVLAQYF
TGCGCCAGCAGCGGCGGGACTAGCGGGGTTCTGGCCCAGTACTTC
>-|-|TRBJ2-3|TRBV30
CAWSVVADTQYF
TGTGCCTGGAGTGTAGTTGCAGATACGCAGTATTTT
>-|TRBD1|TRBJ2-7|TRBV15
CATSRGGTGNEQYF
TGTGCCACCAGCAGAGGAGGGACAGGGAACGAGCAGTACTTC
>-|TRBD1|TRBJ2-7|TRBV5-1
CASSSRLGQGEGDEQYF
TGCGCCAGCAGCAGCCGACTGGGACAGGGAGAAGGTGACGAGCAGTACTTC
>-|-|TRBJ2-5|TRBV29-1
CSVGAGPGWETQYF
TGCAGCGTTGGGGCGGGTCCCGGGTGGGAGACCCAGTACTTC
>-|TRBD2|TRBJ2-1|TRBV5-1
CASSLGITSGYNEQFF
TGCGCCAGCAGCTTGGGGATAACTAGCGGCTACAATGAGCAGTTCTTC
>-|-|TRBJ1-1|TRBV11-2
CASSPRVLTEAFF
TGTGCCAGCAGCCCCCGGGTCCTCACTGAAGCTTTCTTT
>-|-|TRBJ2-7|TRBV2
CASTRGGLGDYEQYF
TGTGCCAGCACCAGAGGGGGACTGGGAGACTACGAGCAGTACTTC
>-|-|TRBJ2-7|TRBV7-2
CASSIGTSWGEQYF
TGTGCCAGCAGCATAGGGACCTCCTGGGGGGAGCAGTACTTC
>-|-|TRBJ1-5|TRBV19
CASSLQMNQPQHF
TGTGCCAGTAGTCTGCAGATGAATCAGCCCCAGCATTTT
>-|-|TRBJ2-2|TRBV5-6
CASSSRYTGELFF
TGTGCCAGCAGCTCCCGATACACCGGGGAGCTGTTTTTT
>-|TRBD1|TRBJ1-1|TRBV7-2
CASSPDRGYTEAFF
TGTGCCAGCAGCCCGGACAGGGGGTACACTGAAGCTTTCTTT
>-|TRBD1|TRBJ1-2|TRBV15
CATSRDNRGTNYGYTF
TGTGCCACCAGCCGCGACAACAGGGGAACTAACTATGGCTACACCTTC
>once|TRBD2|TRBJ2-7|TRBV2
CASGGTSGSIYEQYF
TGTGCCAGCGGCGGGACTAGCGGGAGTATATACGAGCAGTACTTC
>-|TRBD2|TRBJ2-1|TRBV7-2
CASTYLAGGYNEQFF
TGTGCCAGCACCTACCTAGCGGGAGGGTACAATGAGCAGTTCTTC
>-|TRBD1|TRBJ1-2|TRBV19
CASKRGQNYGYTF
TGTGCCAGTAAGCGGGGACAGAACTATGGCTACACCTTC
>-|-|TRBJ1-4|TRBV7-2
CASSPRRGPNEKLFF
TGTGCCAGCAGCCCGAGGCGGGGGCCTAATGAAAAACTGTTTTTT
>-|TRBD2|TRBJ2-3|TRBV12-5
CASALRRGVRMQDTQYF
TGTGCTAGTGCCTTGAGGCGGGGGGTTCGCATGCAAGATACGCAGTATTTT
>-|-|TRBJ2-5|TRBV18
CASSPWGLGETQYF
TGTGCCAGCTCACCATGGGGTTTGGGAGAGACCCAGTACTTC
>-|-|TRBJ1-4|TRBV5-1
CASSPGTNPLTVFF
TGCGCCAGCAGCCCCGGGACCAACCCCCTCACGGTGTTTTTT
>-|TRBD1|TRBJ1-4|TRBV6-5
CASSTRGSHEKLFF
TGTGCCAGCAGTACCAGGGGGAGCCATGAAAAACTGTTTTTT
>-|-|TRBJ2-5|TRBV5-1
CASSLGGQQETQYF
TGCGCCAGCAGCTTGGGTGGACAGCAAGAGACCCAGTACTTC
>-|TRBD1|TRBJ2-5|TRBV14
CASSQQDRASETQYF
TGTGCCAGCAGCCAACAGGACAGGGCTTCAGAGACCCAGTACTTC
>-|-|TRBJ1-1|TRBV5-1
CASSLSGGATEAFF
TGCGCCAGCAGCCTCTCCGGGGGGGCAACTGAAGCTTTCTTT
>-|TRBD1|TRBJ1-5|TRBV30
CAFTGQGGQPQHF
TGTGCCTTCACCGGGCAGGGGGGTCAGCCCCAGCATTTT
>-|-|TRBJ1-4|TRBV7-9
CASSQEALNEKLFF
TGTGCCAGCAGCCAAGAGGCGCTGAATGAAAAACTGTTTTTT
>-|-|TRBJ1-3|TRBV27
CASSLYPRNTIYF
TGTGCCAGCAGTTTATATCCAAGAAACACCATATATTTT
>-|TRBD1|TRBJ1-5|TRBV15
CATSRGQGAKPQHF
TGTGCCACCAGCAGAGGACAGGGGGCGAAGCCCCAGCATTTT
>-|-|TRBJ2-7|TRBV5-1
CASSFPDNLYEQYF
TGCGCCAGCAGCTTCCCGGACAATCTCTACGAGCAGTACTTC
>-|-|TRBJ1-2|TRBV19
CASSSGYYGYTF
TGTGCCAGTAGTAGTGGGTACTATGGCTACACCTTC
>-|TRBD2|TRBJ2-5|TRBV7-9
CASSLMGLAGVGETQYF
TGTGCCAGCAGCTTAATGGGACTAGCGGGAGTTGGGGAGACCCAGTACTTC
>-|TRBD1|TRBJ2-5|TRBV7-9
CASSPGTGGGETQYF
TGTGCCAGCAGTCCCGGGACAGGTGGGGGGGAGACCCAGTACTTC
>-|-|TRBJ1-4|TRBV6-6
CASSVDGNNEKLFF
TGTGCCAGCAGTGTGGACGGAAATAATGAAAAACTGTTTTTT
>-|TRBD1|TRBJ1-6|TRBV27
CASSDRGGPLHF
TGTGCCAGCAGTGACAGGGGGGGGCCCCTCCACTTT
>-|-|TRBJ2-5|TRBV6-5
CASSYVGSGTQYF
TGTGCCAGCAGTTACGTGGGGTCCGGGACCCAGTACTTC
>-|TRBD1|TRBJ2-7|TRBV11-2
CASSVDRSSYEQYF
TGTGCCAGCAGCGTGGACAGGAGCTCCTACGAGCAGTACTTC
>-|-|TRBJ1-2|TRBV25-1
CASSDSLKWYGYTF
TGTGCCAGCAGTGATAGCCTGAAATGGTATGGCTACACCTTC
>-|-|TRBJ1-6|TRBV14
CASSQEEASNSPLHF
TGTGCCAGCAGCCAAGAAGAGGCAAGTAATTCACCCCTCCACTTT
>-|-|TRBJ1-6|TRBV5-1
CASRVWGDNSPLHF
TGCGCCAGCAGGGTATGGGGAGATAATTCACCCCTCCACTTT
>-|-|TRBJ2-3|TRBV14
CASSQEQGLPQLTQYF
TGTGCCAGCAGCCAAGAACAGGGATTACCGCAACTTACGCAGTATTTT
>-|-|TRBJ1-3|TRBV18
CASSPPGSSGNTIYF
TGTGCCAGCTCACCACCAGGAAGCTCTGGAAACACCATATATTTT
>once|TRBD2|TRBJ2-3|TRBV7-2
CASSSTGTSGFTQYF
TGTGCCAGCAGCTCAACCGGGACTAGCGGATTTACGCAGTATTTT
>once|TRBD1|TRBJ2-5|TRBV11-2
CASSYGTGGRETQYF
TGTGCCAGCAGCTACGGGACAGGGGGACGAGAGACCCAGTACTTC
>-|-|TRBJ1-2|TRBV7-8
CASSLVGQSGYTF
TGTGCCAGCAGCTTAGTAGGACAGAGTGGCTACACCTTC
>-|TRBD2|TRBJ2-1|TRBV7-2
CASSPIAGVVDEQFF
TGTGCCAGCAGTCCCATAGCGGGAGTCGTGGATGAGCAGTTCTTC
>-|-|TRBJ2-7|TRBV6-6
CASRGDTYEQYF
TGTGCCAGCAGGGGGGACACCTACGAGCAGTACTTC
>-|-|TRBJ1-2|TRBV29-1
CSVDWTEGGYGYTF
TGCAGCGTTGACTGGACCGAGGGGGGTTATGGCTACACCTTC
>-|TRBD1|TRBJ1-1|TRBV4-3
CASSQGPGQATLNTEAFF
TGCGCCAGCAGCCAAGGTCCGGGACAGGCTACTCTGAACACTGAAGCTTTCTTT
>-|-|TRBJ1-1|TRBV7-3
CASSLAGVNTEAFF
TGTGCCAGCAGCTTAGCGGGTGTGAACACTGAAGCTTTCTTT
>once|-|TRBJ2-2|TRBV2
CAGSGGYGGAQTGELFF
TGTGCCGGGAGTGGTGGGTACGGGGGCGCTCAGACCGGGGAGCTGTTTTTT